This T cell receptor beta chain was captured by sequencing in a study of regulatory T cells in long-lasting Graves disease. The germline CDR1 and CDR2 sequences are SGHVS and FNYEAQ. This CDR3 has 13 amino acids. V was trimmed by 4 bases and J by 5 bases, leaving 11 bases between them. The study's findings and limits: Persistent Graves' cases showed lower TCR diversity than newly diagnosed cases.

Time point in this sample: newly diagnosed GD, antithyroid drugs for less than 3 months. PBMCs were the source of the RNA used for TCR sequencing. According to the study, TCR beta libraries were built with iRepertoire HTBI primers and CDR3-region Arm-PCR. As processed by the authors: The samples yielded 55 to 75 TRBV and more than twelve TRBJ segments. TCRdb fed the multiplex PCR reads into MiXCR, producing one record per CDR3 protein. These V and J calls derive from TCRdb rather than the authors' analysis. The sample yields about 620,000 distinct CDR3 sequences, roughly 15% seen once. Concerning this clonotype: Its antigen is still unknown. A much larger clone is a single base away; this may be a read error. Because the CDR3 is missing its conserved closing phenylalanine or tryptophan, this is likely a read error.

Separately, the same data were catalogued under a study of T cells in Graves' hyperthyroidism and ophthalmopathy. That paper adds: An initial round of RT-PCR targeting the TCR CDR3 relied on the HTBI primer set.

This receptor was obtained from a woman between 25 and 40 years old with Graves disease. The V gene is TRBV7-6, the J gene TRBJ1-1; perhaps TRBD1 as D (6 bases). This material consisted of peripheral blood mononuclear cells (PBMCs), taken at new diagnosis, from a patient treated with antithyroid drugs. The CDR3 sequence is CASSWTQGTEAFL. In nucleotides, the CDR3 is TGTGCCAGCAGCTGGACCCAGGGGACTGAAGCTTTCCTT.